This TCR beta chain was documented in a study of human T cells and chemical hapten exposure. Overall study context: Patients were mainly female, each with alopecia areata, totalis or universalis. Study outcomes and limitations: Counts of TCRs above 1 in 1000 frequency stayed unchanged with DPC sensitization.

Regarding time point: pre-sensitization, week 0. Treatment meaning: therapeutic diphenylcyclopropenone sensitization with weekly scalp DPC. Each CDR3 protein is one row after TCRdb ran MiXCR on the RACE reads. The table records 150,000 to 200,000 distinct CDR3 sequences, around 30% of them present only once. This clonotype has only a few counts. Its antigen is still unknown. The sequence was collected from a woman in her 30s with alopecia areata. Some clones in this sample may be carry-over from other donors' samples. The input for sequencing was whole blood, taken in connection with sensitization to the hapten diphenylcyclopropenone (DPC).

The CDR3 reads CASSQGQTSYNEQFF. CDR3 bases: TGTGCCAGCAGCCAAGGACAGACCTCCTACAATGAGCAGTTCTTC. This chain uses TRBV5-4 with TRBJ2-1, with D perhaps TRBD1 (6 bases). The CDR3 is 15 amino acids. The V end lost 4 bases, the J end lost 0 bases, and 11 bases lay between the germline ends. Germline V gene data show CDR1 as SGHNT and CDR2 as YYREEE (reference sequence).